Listed below are T cell receptor beta chains from one sample, sequenced in a study of radiation and T cells in renal cell carcinoma. The table came from immunoSEQ multiplex PCR; TCRdb's copy has only in-frame clones and leaves some out. Here the sample spans more than 95,000 clones, around 80% being singletons. The sequencing here drew on blood, taken from a patient whose treatment included radiotherapy and nephrectomy. These receptors were collected from a woman in her fifties or sixties with renal cell carcinoma. Both conserved end residues are part of each CDR3. Fields, in order: V gene, clone size, CDR3 protein. The size entry is marked missing in some rows and otherwise reads once, few, many or a size class.

>TRBV11-2|.
CASSMMGQGRGTEAFF
>TRBV19|.
CASSIGIASYNEQFF
>TRBV5-1|once
CASRKTTDREGEAFF
>TRBV19|.
CASSKGIPDTDTQYF
>TRBV6-5|.
CASSTGGRDAQYF
>TRBV11-2|.
CASSSRLQGEGNTIYF
>TRBV30|few
CAWKRTIGEAFF
>TRBV4-1|once
CASSPRADTQYF
>TRBV4-2|.
CASSLDPGQNQPQHF
>TRBV29-1|.
CSGDIWTGAYEQFF
>TRBV30|few
CAWSVLDLRDKYGYTF
>TRBV4-3|.
CASSLSGTGSYGYTF
>TRBV6-5|.
CASSSQEGKSEKLFF
>TRBV28|few
CASSSTGMNTEAFF
>TRBV30|.
CAWSAHGTGVSGYTF
>TRBV2|.
CVRGGATGGHEQFF
>TRBV7-2|.
CASSLAGGGDTQYF
>TRBV7-9|.
CASSAVRLQFNEQFF
>TRBV6-5|.
CACHRGSSYGYTF
>TRBV5-1|.
CASSPSGTGVYEQYF
>TRBV28|.
CASSNFQADTQYF
>TRBV6-6|.
CASSQGASGNTIYF
>TRBV5-1|.
CASSLQGAPNTEAFF
>TRBV28|few
CASSYPKGIEAFF
>TRBV7-6|.
CASSGRTGDYTGELFF
>TRBV10-3|.
CAISPRVGNDEQYF
>TRBV6-1|.
CASSLEETQYF
>TRBV5-1|.
CASSRDRGTTDTQYF
>TRBV5-4|.
CASSKLAGGPGELFF
>TRBV7-9|.
CASSLVPSGSYEQYF
>TRBV7-3|.
CATKRGGADNEQFF
>TRBV19|once
CASSPDRVSYGYTF
>TRBV7-9|few
CASSHSTGTSGNTIYF
>TRBV7-8|.
CASSLGGEGELFF
>TRBV28|once
CASSSSDSNQPQHF
>TRBV11-3|.
CASSRGPANEQFF
>TRBV4-2|few
CASSQELLESYEQYF
>TRBV19|.
CASSGGDRAGQPQHF
>TRBV9|.
CASSVGGSGTEDTQYF
>TRBV6-6|.
CASSSGRANTGELFF
>TRBV2|.
CASSEDPSSYNEQFF
>TRBV5-1|.
CASSGTSGGLNTEAFF
>TRBV6-4|.
CASSDSKGGYTF
>TRBV4-3|.
CASSQNTGNTIYF
>TRBV5-1|.
CASSLETVGHEQYF
>TRBV30|.
CAWSVRSRGMNEKLFF
>TRBV5-1|.
CASAGALNEQFF
>TRBV5-1|.
CASSSEAGGMTEAFF
>TRBV28|.
CASSVTTEAFF
>TRBV5-5|.
CASSFDGYSNQPQHF
>TRBV11-3|.
CASSLPGNTGELFF
>TRBV19|.
CASSIALSGANVLTF